A selection of T cell receptor beta chains follows, all from one sample in a study of OX40 agonist ivuxolimab in advanced cancers. Measured with immunoSEQ multiplex PCR; TCRdb has only the in-frame clones, and not every one. Among about 59,000 clones listed, over 75% were seen once. Here the sequenced sample was CD4+ or CD8+ T cells sorted from blood, taken in a trial of the OX40 agonist ivuxolimab. The receptors derive from an adult with an advanced solid tumor such as melanoma, head and neck, liver or kidney cancer. Each CDR3 is given with its conserved first and last residue. A D gene is named only where the DNA matches it firmly. A clone size is listed for some rows: how often the clone was seen (once, few, many), or a class if it is expanded.

>NA|TRBV2|TRBJ2-2|TRBD2
TGTGCCAGCAGTGGATTAGCGGGGAGGTCCGGGGAGCTGTTTTTT
CASSGLAGRSGELFF
>NA|TRBV5-6|TRBJ1-3|NA
TGTGCCAGCAGCATTAATAGACAAACGACCTCTGGAAACACCATATATTTT
CASSINRQTTSGNTIYF
>NA|TRBV5-6|TRBJ1-3|TRBD1
TGTGCCAGCAGCTTGACAGGGGCTGGAAACACCATATATTTT
CASSLTGAGNTIYF
>once|TRBV28|TRBJ1-2|TRBD1
TGTGCCAGCAGTTTGCGACAGGGGTTTAACTATGGCTACACCTTC
CASSLRQGFNYGYTF
>NA|TRBV5-1|TRBJ2-5|NA
TGCGCCAGCAGTCTCACGACTAGTAAAGAGACCCAGTACTTC
CASSLTTSKETQYF
>once|TRBV7-8|TRBJ2-7|TRBD2
TGTGCCAGCAGGGGACTAGGGGCTTTGACTTACGAGCAGTACTTC
CASRGLGALTYEQYF
>NA|TRBV30|TRBJ1-1|NA
TGTGCCTGTGACCGTGGGGGCGAGGGCACTGAAGCTTTCTTT
CACDRGGEGTEAFF
>medium-sized|TRBV7-3|TRBJ1-1|TRBD1
TGTGCCAGCAGTCAGGGGGCGAGGACTGAAGCTTTCTTT
CASSQGARTEAFF
>NA|TRBV5-1|TRBJ2-7|NA
TGCGCCAGCAGCAACCCATCATCAACCGAGCAGTACTTC
CASSNPSSTEQYF
>NA|TRBV6-6|TRBJ1-1|NA
TGTGCCAGCAGGTACAGGCGTGACGATACTGAAGCTTTCTTT
CASRYRRDDTEAFF
>NA|TRBV29-1|TRBJ1-1|NA
TGCAGCGTTGTCCCGAGGACTGAAGCTTTCTTT
CSVVPRTEAFF
>NA|TRBV28|TRBJ2-1|NA
TGTGCCAGCAGCGCCTCCAGACCCTTTTACAATGAGCAGTTCTTC
CASSASRPFYNEQFF
>few|TRBV9|TRBJ1-1|NA
TGTGCCAGCAGCGTAGAAGGGAACACTGAAGCTTTCTTT
CASSVEGNTEAFF
>NA|TRBV19|TRBJ1-5|TRBD1
TGTGCCAGTAGTCCCAAAGCACAGGGGGCACCCCAGCATTTT
CASSPKAQGAPQHF
>NA|TRBV2|TRBJ2-7|TRBD1
TGTGCCAGCAGTGAACCGGGACAGGTAGCCTACGAGCAGTACTTC
CASSEPGQVAYEQYF
>NA|TRBV7-8|TRBJ2-2|TRBD1
TGTGCCAGCACCAAGGACAGGCTGGTCGGGGAGCTGTTTTTT
CASTKDRLVGELFF
>NA|TRBV9|TRBJ2-1|TRBD2
TGTGCCAGCAGCGTAGCCCTAGCGGGGGGAGGGAACGGTGAGCAGTTCTTC
CASSVALAGGGNGEQFF
>NA|TRBV10-3|TRBJ1-1|TRBD1
TGTGCCATCAGTGGCAGGGGGGGCACTGAAGCTTTCTTT
CAISGRGGTEAFF
>NA|TRBV10-3|TRBJ2-7|NA
TGTGCCATCAGTGAGATGACAGGTCCCTACGAGCAGTACTTC
CAISEMTGPYEQYF
>NA|TRBV11-3|TRBJ2-5|NA
TGTGCCAGCAGTTTAGGTGTCGAGACCCAGTACTTC
CASSLGVETQYF
>NA|TRBV5-4|TRBJ1-2|NA
TGTACCAGCAGCCCCCCCCTTGGGACAACTAACTATGGCTACACCTTC
CTSSPPLGTTNYGYTF
>NA|TRBV30|TRBJ1-6|NA
TGTGCCTGGAGGCCCTCTTATAATTCACCCCTCCACTTT
CAWRPSYNSPLHF
>NA|TRBV19|TRBJ1-4|NA
TGTGCCAGTAGTACAGACAGGATGGGTAATGAAAAACTGTTTTTT
CASSTDRMGNEKLFF
>NA|TRBV11-2|TRBJ2-3|TRBD2
TGTGCCAGCAGTTTCCTAGCGGGAATGGGAACAGATACGCAGTATTTT
CASSFLAGMGTDTQYF
>once|TRBV7-3|TRBJ2-2|TRBD2
TGTGCCAGCAGCTTAGGCGGGAGTAACGCCGGGGAGCTGTTTTTT
CASSLGGSNAGELFF
>NA|TRBV7-8|TRBJ2-7|TRBD1
TGTGCCAGCAGCGCGACAGGGGGCGGCGAGCAGTACTTC
CASSATGGGEQYF
>NA|TRBV20-1|TRBJ2-3|TRBD2
TGCAGTGGGACTAGGGATACGCAGTATTTT
CSGTRDTQYF
>NA|TRBV11-2|TRBJ1-5|NA
TGTGCCAGCAGCTTAGACAGGGGACAGCCCCAGCATTTT
CASSLDRGQPQHF
>NA|TRBV6-6|TRBJ2-2|TRBD2
TGTGCCAGCTGCGACCGGGGGGGGGCCACCGGGGAGCTGTTTTTT
CASCDRGGATGELFF
>NA|TRBV4-1|TRBJ1-1|TRBD1
TGCGCCAGCAGCCACCCGACAGGGGGCACTGAAGCTTTCTTT
CASSHPTGGTEAFF
>NA|TRBV10-1|TRBJ2-1|NA
TGCGCCAGCCACAATGAGCAGTTCTTC
CASHNEQFF
>NA|TRBV5-8|TRBJ2-5|NA
TGTGCCAGCAGCACCGGCGGGGCAGTCGTACAGGAGACCCAGTACTTC
CASSTGGAVVQETQYF
>NA|TRBV18|TRBJ1-4|TRBD1
TGTGCCAGCTCACCCCCGGGACAGGGCACTGAAAAACTGTTTTTT
CASSPPGQGTEKLFF
>NA|TRBV5-1|TRBJ2-1|NA
TGCGCCAGCAGGTTGGAGGGGGGGTATTACCATGAGCAGTTCTTC
CASRLEGGYYHEQFF
>NA|TRBV6-5|TRBJ1-1|TRBD1
TGTGCCAGCAGTTACAAAGGGACAGGGGGTAAAGCTTTCTTT
CASSYKGTGGKAFF
>NA|TRBV30|TRBJ2-3|NA
TGTGCCTGGAGTAGGGGGGGAGATACGCAGTATTTT
CAWSRGGDTQYF
>NA|TRBV6-1|TRBJ2-1|NA
TGTGCCAGCAGGGTCGGGGCGAGCTCCTACAATGAGCAGTTCTTC
CASRVGASSYNEQFF
>NA|TRBV29-1|TRBJ2-3|NA
TGCAGCGTCTCCGACGGAGATACGCAGTATTTT
CSVSDGDTQYF
>once|TRBV5-1|TRBJ1-1|NA
TGCGCCAGCAGCTTGGGGTCCAGGGCCACTGAAGCTTTCTTT
CASSLGSRATEAFF
>NA|TRBV5-8|TRBJ2-7|NA
TGTGCCAGCAGCTTCATAGGGAGCTCCTACGAGCAGTACTTC
CASSFIGSSYEQYF
>NA|TRBV19|TRBJ1-5|NA
TGTGCCAGTAGCCCCGTACAGGGCAATCAGCCCCAGCATTTT
CASSPVQGNQPQHF
>few|TRBV2|TRBJ2-1|NA
TGTGCCACCTCTGCCGCTAGCGCAGGAAATGAGCAGTTCTTC
CATSAASAGNEQFF
>once|TRBV9|TRBJ1-6|TRBD1
TGTGCCAGCAGCCCGGGACAGGGGAAGAATTCACCCCTCCACTTT
CASSPGQGKNSPLHF
>NA|TRBV19|TRBJ2-5|NA
TGTGCCAGTAGTAATACGTGGGGCGTCCAAGAGACCCAGTACTTC
CASSNTWGVQETQYF
>NA|TRBV5-1|TRBJ1-2|NA
TGCGCCAGCAGCTTGGGTTGGGGGCCCCAGGACTATGGCTACACCTTC
CASSLGWGPQDYGYTF
>NA|TRBV7-6|TRBJ2-7|TRBD1
TGTGCCAGCAGCTTAGAACAGGGGGCAGGGGAGCAGTACTTC
CASSLEQGAGEQYF
>NA|TRBV4-1|TRBJ1-2|TRBD1
TGCGCCAGCAGCCAAGAGGGAAGAAGGACAGGGGATTATGGCTACACCTTC
CASSQEGRRTGDYGYTF
>NA|TRBV29-1|TRBJ1-2|NA
TGCAGCGGCATCGGCCCCCAGTATGTCGACGGCGGCTACACCTTC
CSGIGPQYVDGGYTF
>NA|TRBV6-5|TRBJ1-3|TRBD1
TGTGCCAGCAATAGGGGGCCGGGAAACACCATATATTTT
CASNRGPGNTIYF
>NA|TRBV4-1|TRBJ1-2|TRBD1
TGCGCCAGCAGCCAAATCAACAGGGGGCGGAATGGCTACACCTTC
CASSQINRGRNGYTF
>NA|TRBV5-1|TRBJ2-2|NA
TGCGCCAGCAGCTCCAAGACCCGGGGCACCGGGGAGCTGTTTTTT
CASSSKTRGTGELFF
>NA|TRBV7-3|TRBJ2-2|NA
TGTGCCAGCAGCTCCGGGTGGCGCGGGGAGCTGTTTTTT
CASSSGWRGELFF
>NA|TRBV23-1|TRBJ2-7|NA
TGCGCCAGCAGTCAATGTCGGACAGAATTTTACGAGCAGTACTTC
CASSQCRTEFYEQYF
>NA|TRBV11-3|TRBJ2-2|NA
TGTGCCAGCAGCCCAGGTGGGACTGCCGGAACCGGGGAGCTGTTTTTT
CASSPGGTAGTGELFF
>NA|TRBV5-4|TRBJ2-5|NA
TGTGCCACCCTGATAATGGGGGGCATGGAGACCCAGTACTTC
CATLIMGGMETQYF
>few|TRBV29-1|TRBJ1-1|NA
TGCAGCGTTGGGGAGGGACGGGGATACACTGAAGCTTTCTTT
CSVGEGRGYTEAFF
>NA|TRBV6-1|TRBJ1-2|NA
TGTGCCAGCAGTGAATCCGGGGGCGGGCACTATGGCTACACCTTC
CASSESGGGHYGYTF